This entry lists 13 T cell receptor beta chains sequenced from one sample in a study of OX40 agonist ivuxolimab in advanced cancers. Only in-frame clones appear in the TCRdb table, and some are missing; sequencing was by immunoSEQ multiplex PCR. The table records approximately 84,000 clones, approximately 86% of them present only once. The sequencing used CD4+ or CD8+ T cells sorted from blood, collected in a trial of the OX40 agonist ivuxolimab. The source of these receptors is an adult with an advanced solid tumor such as melanoma, head and neck, liver or kidney cancer.

The chain combines TRBV11-2 with TRBJ2-1, with D possibly TRBD1 on 6 matching bases. The germline gives CDR1 SGHAT, CDR2 FQNNGV. Trimming cost V 3 bases and J 4 bases, with 10 bases left between them. The CDR3 length is 14 residues. The CDR3 nucleotides are TGTGCCAGCAGCTTCAGGACAGTATACAATGAGCAGTTCTTC. Translation: CASSFRTVYNEQFF.

The rearrangement uses TRBV18 and TRBJ1-4; no definite D call. The V end was cut by 3 bases, the J end by 3 bases, with 8 bases between. CDR1 and CDR2 (germline): KGHSH, LQKENI. This CDR3 has 14 amino acids. The CDR3 here is CASSPYGANEKLFF. In DNA form, the CDR3 reads TGTGCCAGCTCACCCTACGGGGCTAATGAAAAACTGTTTTTT.

This chain connects TRBV5-4 to TRBJ1-4, with TRBD1 matching over 7 bases. The V and J ends lost 0 bases and 4 bases, in that order; junction bases with no gene match: 3. The CDR3 spans 15 residues. From germline, CDR1 is SGHNT and CDR2 YYREEE (reference sequence). In DNA form, the CDR3 reads TGTGCCAGCAGCTTGGAAGGGGGCTATAATGAAAAACTGTTTTTT. It codes for CASSLEGGYNEKLFF. Complete variable domain (other parts from reference TRBV5-4 and TRBJ1-4): ETGVTQSPTHLIKTRGQQVTLRCSSQSGHNTVSWYQQALGQGPQFIFQYYREEENGRGNFPPRFSGLQFPNYSSELNVNALELDDSALYLCASSLEGGYNEKLFFGSGTQLSVL.

This chain joins TRBV28 and TRBJ2-7; TRBD2 aligns across 9 bases. The germline V gene has CDR1 MDHEN and CDR2 SYDVKM. This CDR3 comprises 15 residues. After removal of 2 bases from V and 7 bases from J, the junction contained 9 bases not matched to a gene. In DNA, the CDR3 is TGTGCCAGCAGTTTAGATCGTAGCGGGGGAAGGGAGCAGTACTTC. As protein: CASSLDRSGGREQYF.

The chain is built from TRBV27 and TRBJ1-1; D unresolved. The CDR3 runs 14 residues. V was clipped by 2 bases and J by 7 bases, with 14 bases between them. Germline assignment: CDR1 MNHEY and CDR2 SMNVEV (reference sequence). The DNA for the CDR3 is TGTGCCAGCAGTTTAGACGCGTCGCGGAGTGAAGCTTTCTTT. It codes for CASSLDASRSEAFF.

This clone occurred once. V gene TRBV27 combines with J gene TRBJ2-1; TRBD1 matches at 9 bases. CDR1 MNHEY and CDR2 SMNVEV come from the germline V gene (reference sequence). This CDR3 spans 15 amino acids. The V gene end was trimmed by 6 bases and the J gene end by 3 bases; junction bases not matched to a gene: 6. The CDR3 spells CASSRGDRDYNEQFF. The CDR3 bases are TGTGCCAGCAGCCGCGGGGACAGGGACTACAATGAGCAGTTCTTC.

To note about this clone: At one of its ends the junction is not consistent with the germline gene, which may arise from a read error. Here the CDR3 DNA reads TGTGCCAGCAGCTTCGAGGGTTTGGTGAACAATGAAGCTTTCTTT. Translating gives CASSFEGLVNNEAFF. The chain recombines TRBV13 with TRBJ1-1; D unresolved. The CDR3 length is 15 residues. The germline CDR1 and CDR2 sequences are PRHDT and FYEKMQ (reference sequence).

The chain has TRBV5-4 and TRBJ2-2, with 10 bases lining up with TRBD2. Germline trimming cut 3 bases from V and 4 bases from J; bases unmatched to any gene: 6. This CDR3 is 16 amino acids long. Per the germline V gene, CDR1 is SGHNT and CDR2 is YYREEE (reference sequence). The CDR3 protein is CASSSSGGGITGELFF. The CDR3 DNA reads TGTGCCAGCAGCTCTAGCGGGGGCGGAATCACCGGGGAGCTGTTTTTT.

The chain has TRBV10-3 and TRBJ2-2; D gene uncertain. This CDR3 contains 13 residues. Germline V gives CDR1 ENHRY, CDR2 SYGVKD. The ends were cut back, 5 bases at V and 6 bases at J, with 10 bases in the middle. In DNA form, the CDR3 reads TGTGCCATCAGTCCGGGCGAACCCGGGGAGCTGTTTTTT. Translating it yields CAISPGEPGELFF.

This clone was recorded a few times. The chain recombines TRBV6-1 with TRBJ1-1; D is undetermined. V was pared by 2 bases and J by 2 bases, with 15 bases between. This CDR3 has 16 residues. The V gene's germline CDR1 is MNHNS and CDR2 SASEGT. In nucleotides, the CDR3 is TGTGCCAGCAGTGAACCCCCGCGGGCGAGAAACACTGAAGCTTTCTTT. It is translated as CASSEPPRARNTEAFF.

V is TRBV29-1 and J is TRBJ2-3; 9 nucleotides align to TRBD1. CDR3 length equals 15 residues. Germline V lookup: CDR1 SQVTM, CDR2 ANQGSEA. V lost 3 bases, J lost 5 bases, and 9 bases stayed unmatched. The CDR3 sequence: CSVDGRQGGGDTQYF. CDR3 sequence (DNA): TGCAGCGTTGACGGAAGACAGGGGGGAGGAGATACGCAGTATTTT.

The rearrangement joins TRBV5-5 to TRBJ2-7; D gene unclear. With 2 bases removed from V and 1 base from J, the gap between germline ends came to 13 bases. This CDR3 has 15 amino acids. Germline V CDR1 and CDR2: SGHKS, YYEKEE (reference sequence). CDR3 coding DNA: TGTGCCAGCAGCTTTAGACCCCTAGAATCCTACGAGCAGTACTTC. Encoded protein: CASSFRPLESYEQYF.

This clone showed up just once. The rearrangement joins TRBV2 to TRBJ2-2, with 8 bases fitting TRBD1. This CDR3 is 17 amino acids long. V lost 5 bases and J lost 5; bases outside the gene matches: 13. From germline, CDR1 is SNHLY and CDR2 FYNNEI. This chain's CDR3 is CASSPQGTGRSTGELFF. Here the CDR3 DNA reads TGTGCCAGCAGTCCCCAGGGGACAGGTCGGTCTACCGGGGAGCTGTTTTTT.